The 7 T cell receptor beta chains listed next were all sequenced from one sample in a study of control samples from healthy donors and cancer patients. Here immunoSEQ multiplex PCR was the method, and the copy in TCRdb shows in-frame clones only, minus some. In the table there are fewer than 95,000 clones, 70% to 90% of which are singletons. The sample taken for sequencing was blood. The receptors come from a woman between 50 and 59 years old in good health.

CDR3 protein: CASSIGPSNNEKLFF. CDR3 DNA: TGTGCCAGTAGTATCGGACCGTCGAATAATGAAAAACTGTTTTTT. This chain joins TRBV19 and TRBJ1-4, with D uncertain. The CDR3 spans 15 residues. The V end was cut by 3 bases, the J end by 4 bases, with 12 bases between. Germline V lookup: CDR1 LNHDA, CDR2 SQIVND (reference sequence).

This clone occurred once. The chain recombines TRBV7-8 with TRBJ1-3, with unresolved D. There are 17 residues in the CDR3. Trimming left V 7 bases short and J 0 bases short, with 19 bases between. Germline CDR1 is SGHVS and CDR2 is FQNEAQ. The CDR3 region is CASTRSGGRSSGNTIYF. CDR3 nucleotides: TGTGCCAGCACGAGATCCGGAGGACGGAGCTCTGGAAACACCATATATTTT.

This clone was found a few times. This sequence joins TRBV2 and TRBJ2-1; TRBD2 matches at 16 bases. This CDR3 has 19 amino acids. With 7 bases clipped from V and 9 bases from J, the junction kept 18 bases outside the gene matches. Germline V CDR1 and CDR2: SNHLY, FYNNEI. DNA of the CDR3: TGTGCCAGCACCCCCGGGACTAGCGGGAGGGCCAGTGTTTCGGGTGAGCAGTTCTTC. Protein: CASTPGTSGRASVSGEQFF.

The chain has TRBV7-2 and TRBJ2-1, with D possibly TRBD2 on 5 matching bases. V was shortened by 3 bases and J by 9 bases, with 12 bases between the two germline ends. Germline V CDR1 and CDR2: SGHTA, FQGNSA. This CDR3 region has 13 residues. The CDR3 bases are TGTGCCAGCAGCTTCGACTATAGGATTGAGCAGTTCTTC. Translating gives CASSFDYRIEQFF.

In nucleotides, the CDR3 is TGTGCCAGCAGCCAAGGCAGGCTGAGGGAAGCTTTCTTT. It encodes CASSQGRLREAFF. The V and J genes are TRBV14 and TRBJ1-1, with D unclear. V was pared by 1 base and J by 8 bases, with 11 bases between. The germline gives CDR1 SGHDN, CDR2 FVKESK. The CDR3 has 13 amino acids.

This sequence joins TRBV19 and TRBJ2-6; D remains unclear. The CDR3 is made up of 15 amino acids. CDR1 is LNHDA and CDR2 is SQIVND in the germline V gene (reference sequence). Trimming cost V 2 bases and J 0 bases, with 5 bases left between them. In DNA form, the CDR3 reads TGTGCCAGTAGTATAAGGAGCTCTGGGGCCAACGTCCTGACTTTC. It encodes CASSIRSSGANVLTF.

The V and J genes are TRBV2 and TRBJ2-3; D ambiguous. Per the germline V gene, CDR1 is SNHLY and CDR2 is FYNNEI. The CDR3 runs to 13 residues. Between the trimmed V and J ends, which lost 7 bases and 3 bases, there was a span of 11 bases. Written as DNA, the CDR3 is TGTGCCAGCAATGGATTTTGGACAGATACGCAGTATTTT. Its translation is CASNGFWTDTQYF.